These 8 T cell receptor beta chains originate from one sample sequenced in a study of T cell repertoires in cytomegalovirus infection. TCRdb redid the calling of the reads with MiXCR, one entry per CDR3 protein. The table lists about 920,000 distinct CDR3 sequences, around 29% of them singletons. Their target antigens are unknown. This specimen was cultured CD8+ T cells from PBMCs, taken from culture after CMV antigen stimulation. Receptor source: a human donor in good health (CMV status not recorded). Some clones in this sample may be carry-over from other donors' samples.

The chain is built from TRBV6-2 or TRBV6-3 and TRBJ1-1; D possibly corresponds to TRBD1 (5 bases). The V end was cut by 0 bases, the J end by 4 bases, with 15 bases between. From germline, CDR1 is MNHEY and CDR2 SVGEGT. The CDR3 extends over 16 amino acids. CDR3 bases: TGTGCCAGCAGTTACTCGGGTCGGGGCAGGGCCACTGAAGCTTTCTTT. It translates to CASSYSGRGRATEAFF.

The rearrangement links TRBV2 to TRBJ1-5; no definite D call. Germline V gives CDR1 SNHLY, CDR2 FYNNEI. The V gene lost 1 base and the J gene lost 3 bases, with 7 bases spanning the gap. The CDR3 length is 14 residues. CDR3 protein: CASSEDPFNQPQHF. CDR3 DNA: TGTGCCAGCAGTGAAGATCCATTCAATCAGCCCCAGCATTTT.

This clonotype was recorded a few times. The chain recombines TRBV7-6 with TRBJ2-7; D call uncertain. The CDR3 contains 12 residues. CDR1 and CDR2 from the germline V gene are SGHVS and FNYEAQ. V was clipped by 5 bases and J by 5 bases, with 10 bases between them. In DNA, the CDR3 is TGTGCCAGCAGCCTTCCCCGCGACGAGCAGTACTTC. Its translation: CASSLPRDEQYF.

The chain carries TRBV6-2 or TRBV6-3 and TRBJ2-2; 8 bases match TRBD1. The CDR3 is 16 amino acids. Germline CDR1 and CDR2: MNHEY and SVGEGT. J lost 9 bases, V lost 0 bases, and 9 bases had no gene match. This chain's CDR3 is CASSYSRQGPSRELFF. The CDR3 DNA is TGTGCCAGCAGTTACTCGAGACAGGGGCCATCAAGGGAGCTGTTTTTT.

This clonotype has only a few counts. V is TRBV12-3 or TRBV12-4 and J is TRBJ2-1; TRBD2 might be the D (6 bases). The CDR3 consists of 14 residues. V lost 4 bases to trimming and J lost 6 bases, with 13 bases between them. The CDR3 bases are TGTGCCAGCAGTTCTCTACGGGGGATCAATGAGCAGTTCTTC. Translating it yields CASSSLRGINEQFF.

This chain connects TRBV19 to TRBJ1-5; 8 bases are a match to TRBD1. Looked up from germline, CDR1 is LNHDA and CDR2 is SQIVND (reference sequence). The CDR3 extends over 14 amino acids. V trimming: 4 bases; J trimming: 4 bases; junction bases outside the gene matches: 3. The CDR3 is CASSTWDRNQPQHF. CDR3 DNA: TGTGCCAGTAGTACCTGGGACAGGAATCAGCCCCAGCATTTT.

J is TRBJ2-2 and V is TRBV12-3 or TRBV12-4; no clear D. V gave up 7 bases and J gave up 3 bases, with 15 bases separating them. This CDR3 has 15 amino acids. The CDR3, as DNA: TGTGCCAGCACTTACCCCAGATTAGACACCGGGGAGCTGTTTTTT. This sequence encodes CASTYPRLDTGELFF.

This clonotype was recorded a few times. The genes are TRBV12-3 or TRBV12-4 and TRBJ2-5, with TRBD1 identical over 7 bases. There are 14 residues in the CDR3. V was clipped by 7 bases and J by 1 base; unmatched bases: 6. The CDR3 DNA follows: TGTGCCAGCAAGGCGTGGGACAGCCAAGAGACCCAGTACTTC. The encoded protein is CASKAWDSQETQYF.